These 23 T cell receptor beta chains came from one sample sequenced in a study of shared clonotypes between healthy human individuals. Produced via immunoSEQ multiplex PCR; TCRdb's table is partial and in-frame only. The sample yields approximately 500,000 clones, more than 65% seen once. Sequencing was done on a sample of PBMCs. These receptors all stem from a woman between 40 and 55 years old in good health. Some clones in this sample may be carry-over from other donors' samples.

The chain carries TRBV18 and TRBJ2-5; no clear D. CDR1 and CDR2 (germline): KGHSH, LQKENI. V was cut by 4 bases and J by 5 bases, with 17 bases left in between. The CDR3 extends over 15 amino acids. The CDR3 is CASSQGAPIRETQYF. As DNA, the CDR3 is TGTGCCAGCTCACAAGGAGCCCCAATTAGGGAGACCCAGTACTTC.

CDR3 in amino acids: CASSLYPQGPTDTQYF. In DNA, the CDR3 is TGTGCCAGCAGCTTGTACCCCCAGGGCCCCACAGATACGCAGTATTTT. The chain uses TRBV7-6 and TRBJ2-3; TRBD1 is a possible D gene (5 bases). V lost 3 bases and J lost 2, with 15 bases in between. Germline CDR1 is SGHVS and CDR2 is FNYEAQ. This CDR3 has 16 amino acids.

This chain links TRBV5-4 with TRBJ2-2; possible D gene TRBD2, 6 bases. The CDR3 has 16 residues. CDR1 is SGHNT, CDR2 YYREEE, per germline (reference sequence). Deletions cut 3 bases from V and 2 bases from J, with 14 bases between. CDR3 bases: TGTGCCAGCAGCTCCGAGCGGGTAACAAACACCGGGGAGCTGTTTTTT. It specifies CASSSERVTNTGELFF.

This clone was recorded a few times. V is TRBV11-2 and J is TRBJ2-1; TRBD2 agrees at 8 bases. The CDR3 is made up of 16 amino acids. CDR1 and CDR2 from the germline V gene are SGHAT and FQNNGV. V was clipped by 5 bases and J by 8 bases; unmatched bases: 14. The CDR3, as DNA: TGTGCCAGCAGCCCGTACCGTAGCGGGATTGGGGATGAGCAGTTCTTC. This sequence encodes CASSPYRSGIGDEQFF. Filled out from reference TRBV11-2 and TRBJ2-1, the complete variable domain reads EAGVAQSPRYKIIEKRQSVAFWCNPISGHATLYWYQQILGQGPKLLIQFQNNGVVDDSQLPKDRFSAERLKGVDSTLKIQPAKLEDSAVYLCASSPYRSGIGDEQFFGPGTRLTVL.

This chain links TRBV11-2 with TRBJ2-7, with TRBD1 matching 9 bases. The CDR3 is 15 residues long. V lost 2 bases and J lost 7; bases outside the gene matches: 9. Germline-derived CDR1 and CDR2 are SGHAT and FQNNGV. CDR3 region: CASSLMTGGLREQYF. CDR3 nucleotides: TGTGCCAGCAGCTTAATGACAGGGGGTTTGAGGGAGCAGTACTTC.

The chain is built from TRBV4-1 and TRBJ2-3; D is unclear. Germline V lookup: CDR1 MGHRA, CDR2 YSYEKL. The CDR3 loop spans 14 amino acids. Deletions cut 0 bases from V and 6 bases from J, with 10 bases between. The CDR3 nucleotides are TGCGCCAGCAGCCAAGAAGGGTTAGAGGATACGCAGTATTTT. This sequence encodes CASSQEGLEDTQYF.

The chain uses TRBV6-5 and TRBJ1-1; D is ambiguous. Germline V CDR1 and CDR2: MNHEY, SVGAGI. V gave up 5 bases and J gave up 1 base, with 8 bases separating them. The CDR3 totals 13 residues. For the CDR3, the DNA is TGTGCCAGCAGTCAATACAGGAACACTGAAGCTTTCTTT. Its protein product is CASSQYRNTEAFF.

This clone came up a few times. The chain links TRBV6-6 to TRBJ1-4; tentatively, D is TRBD1 (6 bases). Germline V CDR1 and CDR2: MNHNY, SVGAGI (reference sequence). Between the trimmed V and J ends, which lost 2 bases and 8 bases, there was a span of 18 bases. The CDR3 is 16 residues long. CDR3 in amino acids: CASSYGETGYEEKLFF. In nucleotides, the CDR3 is TGTGCCAGCAGTTACGGCGAAACAGGGTACGAAGAAAAACTGTTTTTT.

The rearrangement links TRBV2 to TRBJ2-5, with no clear D. The DNA end is a closer match to TRBJ2-7, so the J assignment may be wrong. Germline V gene lookup returns CDR1 SNHLY and CDR2 FYNNEI. The length of the CDR3 is 13 residues. The CDR3 sequence is CASSESHPYEQYF. The CDR3 DNA sequence: TGTGCCAGCAGTGAAAGTCACCCCTACGAGCAGTACTTC.

The chain recombines TRBV2 with TRBJ2-5; 9 nucleotides match TRBD2. Per the germline V gene, CDR1 is SNHLY and CDR2 is FYNNEI. J lost 5 bases, V lost 7 bases, and 8 bases had no gene match. The CDR3 covers 14 residues. CDR3 in DNA: TGTGCCAGCACCCGCGGGGGGGCGGTGGAGACCCAGTACTTC. This sequence encodes CASTRGGAVETQYF.

CDR3 bases: TGTGCCAGCTCACCTACTGCGGGCTCCTACAATGAGCAGTTCTTC. Its translation is CASSPTAGSYNEQFF. The V gene is TRBV18, the J gene TRBJ2-1; maybe TRBD2 (5 bases). The CDR3 spans 15 residues. Germline CDR1 reads KGHSH; CDR2 reads LQKENI. V was trimmed by 3 bases and J by 0 bases, leaving 9 bases between them.

The chain uses TRBV28 and TRBJ2-7; 14 bases are a match to TRBD2. Germline assignment: CDR1 MDHEN and CDR2 SYDVKM. V lost 7 bases to trimming and J lost 4 bases; unmatched junction nucleotides: 12. CDR3 length: 17 residues. The CDR3 protein is CASTPTSGRAVSYEQYF. In DNA, the CDR3 is TGTGCCAGCACCCCGACTAGCGGGAGGGCCGTTTCGTACGAGCAGTACTTC.

This chain uses TRBV7-6 with TRBJ2-3; D remains ambiguous. CDR1 and CDR2 (germline): SGHVS, FNYEAQ. The CDR3 length is 14 residues. V lost 1 base to trimming and J lost 0 bases, with 5 bases between them. Here the CDR3 reads CASSLGRSTDTQYF. Written as DNA, the CDR3 is TGTGCCAGCAGCTTAGGTCGGAGCACAGATACGCAGTATTTT. Full variable domain (missing parts from reference TRBV7-6 and TRBJ2-3): GAGVSQSPRYKVTKRGQDVALRCDPISGHVSLYWYRQALGQGPEFLTYFNYEAQQDKSGLPNDRFSAERPEGSISTLTIQRTEQRDSAMYRCASSLGRSTDTQYFGPGTRLTVL.

V usage is TRBV5-1 and J usage is TRBJ1-1; D possibly corresponds to TRBD1 (5 bases). CDR3 size: 13 residues. Germline loops: CDR1 SGHRS, CDR2 YFSETQ. Trimming cost V 3 bases and J 4 bases, with 10 bases left between them. The CDR3 DNA is TGCGCCAGCAGCTCGGGGGTTGGCACTGAAGCTTTCTTT. This codes for CASSSGVGTEAFF.

Here the CDR3 DNA reads TGCGCCAGCAGCTTGGAACGAATCCGAGGCACAGATACGCAGTATTTT. This sequence encodes CASSLERIRGTDTQYF. V is TRBV5-1 and J is TRBJ2-3; D is ambiguous. V lost 0 bases and J lost 1, with 12 bases in between. Germline CDR1 SGHRS, CDR2 YFSETQ. This CDR3 contains 16 residues.

J is TRBJ2-1 and V is TRBV6-1, with TRBD2 matching over 10 bases. The germline gives CDR1 MNHNS, CDR2 SASEGT. Trimming cost V 3 bases and J 5 bases; bases outside gene matches: 4. The CDR3 has 15 residues. CDR3 coding DNA: TGTGCCAGCAGTGAGAAGCGGGAGGGAAACAATGAGCAGTTCTTC. It is translated as CASSEKREGNNEQFF.

This CDR3 reads CASSHPGTVHKGYTF. CDR3 in DNA: TGTGCCAGCAGCCACCCCGGGACGGTCCACAAGGGCTACACCTTC. The chain recombines TRBV28 with TRBJ1-2, with D perhaps matching TRBD1 (5 bases). Germline V gives CDR1 MDHEN, CDR2 SYDVKM. Between the trimmed V and J ends, which lost 6 bases and 8 bases, there was a span of 22 bases. The CDR3 contains 15 residues.

This chain links TRBV4-2 with TRBJ2-5, with 8 nucleotides matching TRBD2. With 0 bases clipped from V and 5 bases from J, the junction kept 8 bases outside the gene matches. This CDR3 is built from 16 residues. Germline V lookup: CDR1 LGHNA, CDR2 YNFKEQ. The CDR3 reads CASSQELGRGVETQYF. The DNA of the CDR3 is TGTGCCAGCAGCCAAGAATTGGGGCGGGGGGTGGAGACCCAGTACTTC.

This clone was detected only a few times. The chain joins TRBV19 to TRBJ1-3, with unresolved D. Germline CDR1 reads LNHDA; CDR2 reads SQIVND (reference sequence). The CDR3 is 14 residues long. V was shortened by 3 bases and J by 5 bases, with 11 bases between the two germline ends. The DNA for the CDR3 is TGTGCCAGTAGTATGGATGGAGGGCGAAACACCATATATTTT. Translated, it gives CASSMDGGRNTIYF.

In regard to this clone: Compared with germline, one end of the junction differs, possibly owing to a read error. The rearrangement links TRBV5-4 to TRBJ1-3, with D possibly TRBD1 on 6 matching bases. The CDR3 totals 13 residues. Germline loops: CDR1 SGHNT, CDR2 YYREEE (reference sequence). The CDR3: CASSLRTDALAIF. DNA of the CDR3: TGTGCCAGCAGCTTGCGGACAGATGCCCTGGCCATCTTT.

The V and J genes are TRBV28 and TRBJ2-7; D may be TRBD1 or TRBD2 (7 bases each). The CDR3 is made up of 14 amino acids. Germline CDR1 and CDR2: MDHEN and SYDVKM. Trimming pared 5 bases from V and 9 bases from J, leaving 20 bases between. In DNA form, the CDR3 reads TGTGCCAGCAGTCAGGGGGGGGACCCCCGAAGGCAGTACTTC. It translates to CASSQGGDPRRQYF.

The chain uses TRBV7-2 and TRBJ2-7, with D tentatively TRBD1 or TRBD2 (6 bases each). The CDR3 totals 13 residues. CDR1 is SGHTA, CDR2 FQGNSA, per germline. The ends were cut back, 9 bases at V and 5 bases at J, with 17 bases in the middle. CDR3 amino acids: CASSGARGDEQYF. CDR3 DNA: TGTGCCAGTTCGGGGGCTAGAGGCGACGAGCAGTACTTC. The full variable domain, in which reference TRBV7-2 and TRBJ2-7 provide the parts outside the CDR3, is GAGVSQSPSNKVTEKGKDVELRCDPISGHTALYWYRQSLGQGLEFLIYFQGNSAPDKSGLPSDRFSAERTGGSVSTLTIQRTQQEDSAVYLCASSGARGDEQYFGPGTRLTVT.

This chain joins TRBV30 and TRBJ2-7, with TRBD1 matching over 7 bases. The CDR3 is 12 amino acids. CDR1 is GTSNPN, CDR2 SVGIG, per germline (reference sequence). Losses at the gene ends were 2 bases for V and 6 bases for J; bases not matched to a gene: 4. The CDR3 nucleotides are TGTGCCTGGAGTTGGAACAGGGGCGAGCAGTACTTC. The encoded protein is CAWSWNRGEQYF.